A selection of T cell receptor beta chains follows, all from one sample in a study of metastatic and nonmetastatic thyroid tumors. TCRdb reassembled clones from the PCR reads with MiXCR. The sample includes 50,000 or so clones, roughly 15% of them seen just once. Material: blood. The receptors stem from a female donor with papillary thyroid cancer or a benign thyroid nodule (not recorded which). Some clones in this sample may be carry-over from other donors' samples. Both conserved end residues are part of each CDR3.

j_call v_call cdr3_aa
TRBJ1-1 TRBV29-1 CSVTKDLNTEAFF
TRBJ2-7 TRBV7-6 CASSLLKTSGRYEQYF
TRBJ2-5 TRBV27 CASTTGETSRKGETKYF
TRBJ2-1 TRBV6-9 CAGGLAGDNEQFF
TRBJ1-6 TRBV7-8 CASSLPDRRGALHF
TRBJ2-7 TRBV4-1 CASSRTPLAFYEQYF
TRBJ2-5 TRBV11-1 CASSLTLEAQYF
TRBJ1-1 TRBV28 CAGRRPHMRGNTEAFF
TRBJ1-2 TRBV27 CASSPKGSYYYGYTF
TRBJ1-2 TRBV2 CASSPSRDRGRGYTF
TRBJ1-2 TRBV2 CASSETGRHYGYTF
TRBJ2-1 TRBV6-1 CASSGGGTGLAYNEQFF
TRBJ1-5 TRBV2 CASSAREGGYQPQHF
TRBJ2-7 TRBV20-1 CSASAFARTSYEQYF
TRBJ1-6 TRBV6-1 CASSPSDRALYSPLHF
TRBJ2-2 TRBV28 CASSLRYLNTGELFF
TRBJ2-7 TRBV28 CASSLFIFWAPLEQYF
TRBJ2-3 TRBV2 CASQHPTWQKYTQYF
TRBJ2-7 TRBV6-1 CASRPPNVPQQYF
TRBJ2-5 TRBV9 CASSLGLGGQETQYF
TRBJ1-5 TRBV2 CARELGGGSNQPQHF
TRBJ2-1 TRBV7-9 CASTAWGLADYNEQFF
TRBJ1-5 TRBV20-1 CSASVGQNQHQHF
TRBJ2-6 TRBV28 CASSPYRDRARYGANVLTF
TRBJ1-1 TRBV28 CASILTALGYTEAFF
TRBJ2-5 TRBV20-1 CSSGLQETQYF
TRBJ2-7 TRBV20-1 CSARDQSSGGCYEQYF
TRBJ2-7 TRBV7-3 CASSLRASGLAGDPYEQYF
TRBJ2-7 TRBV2 CAASTPGTEGEQYF
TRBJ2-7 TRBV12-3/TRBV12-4 CASSFGGSGEQYF
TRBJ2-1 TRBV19 CASSARLAATSYNEQFF
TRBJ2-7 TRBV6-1 CASSVPVQGTPWQYF
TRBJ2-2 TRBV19 CASSILRTGGTGELFF
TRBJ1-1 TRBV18 CASSEGGNTEAFF
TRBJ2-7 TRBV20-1 CSAREGPGQGFGQYF
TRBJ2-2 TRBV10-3 CAISEGERANTGELFF
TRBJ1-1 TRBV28 CALRVNTEAFF
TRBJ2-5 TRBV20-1 CSARDQGAGTQYF
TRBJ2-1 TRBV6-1 CASSEALTSELF
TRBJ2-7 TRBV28 CASSARTAKSLSYEQYF
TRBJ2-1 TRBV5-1 CASSLGGYNEQFF
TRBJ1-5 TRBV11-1 CASSLVGQISNQPQHF
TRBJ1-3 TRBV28 CASSRRDSPLGGNTIYF
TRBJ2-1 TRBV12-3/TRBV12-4 CASTSGVSYNERFF
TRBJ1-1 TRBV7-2 CASSPRFMNTEAFF
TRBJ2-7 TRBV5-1 CATRPLAGGSYEQYF
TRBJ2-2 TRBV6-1 CATRDNTGELFF
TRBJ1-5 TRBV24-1 CATSDSNPDGQPQHF